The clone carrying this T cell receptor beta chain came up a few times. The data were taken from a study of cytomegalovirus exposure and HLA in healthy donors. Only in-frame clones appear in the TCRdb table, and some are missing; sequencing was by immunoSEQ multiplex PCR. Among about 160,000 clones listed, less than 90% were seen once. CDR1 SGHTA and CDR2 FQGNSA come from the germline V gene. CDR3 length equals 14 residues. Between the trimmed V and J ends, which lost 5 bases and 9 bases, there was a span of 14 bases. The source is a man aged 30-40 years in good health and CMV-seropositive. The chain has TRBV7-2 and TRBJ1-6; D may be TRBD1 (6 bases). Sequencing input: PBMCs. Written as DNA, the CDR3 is TGTGCCAGCAGCCCAACAGGGAAAGGTTCACCCCTCCACTTT. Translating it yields CASSPTGKGSPLHF.